This T cell receptor (beta chain) was recovered during a study of T cell responses to AZD1222 COVID-19 vaccine. General study results and limits: Donor demographics were predominantly white British with a female majority; clonal diversity may be underestimated.

CDR3 length: 11 residues. Looked up from germline, CDR1 is SGHVS and CDR2 is FQNEAQ. Trimming stripped 6 bases from V and 12 bases from J, with 11 bases between. Remarks on this clone: Its matching antigen is unknown.

Using immunoSEQ multiplex PCR, the repertoire was profiled, and TCRdb retains in-frame clones only, with some absent. This table holds tens of thousands of clones, 82% found once. V usage is TRBV7-8 and J usage is TRBJ1-4; tentatively, D is TRBD1 (5 bases). Sequencing used peripheral blood, obtained on day 0 of AZD1222 vaccination. This clonotype was sampled from an adult in good health. CDR3 sequence (DNA): TGTGCCAGCAGTCGGGACCGGGAACTGTTTTTT. The encoded protein is CASSRDRELFF.